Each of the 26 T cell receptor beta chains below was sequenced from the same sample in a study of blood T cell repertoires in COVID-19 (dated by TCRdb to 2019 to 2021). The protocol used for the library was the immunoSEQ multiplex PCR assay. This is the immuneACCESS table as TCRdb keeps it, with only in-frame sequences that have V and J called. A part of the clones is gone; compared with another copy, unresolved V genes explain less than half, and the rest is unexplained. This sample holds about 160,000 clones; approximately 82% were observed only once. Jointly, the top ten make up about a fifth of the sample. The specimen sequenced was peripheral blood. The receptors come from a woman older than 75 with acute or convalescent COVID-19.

This chain's CDR3 is CASSAGLAELTDTQYF. CDR3 nucleotides: TGTGCCAGCAGTGCCGGACTAGCGGAGCTCACAGATACGCAGTATTTT. The chain has TRBV6-6 and TRBJ2-3; 10 positions agree with TRBD2. Trimming took 5 bases from V and 2 from J; bases not matched to a gene: 7. This CDR3 has 16 amino acids. Looked up from germline, CDR1 is MNHNY and CDR2 is SVGAGI (reference sequence).

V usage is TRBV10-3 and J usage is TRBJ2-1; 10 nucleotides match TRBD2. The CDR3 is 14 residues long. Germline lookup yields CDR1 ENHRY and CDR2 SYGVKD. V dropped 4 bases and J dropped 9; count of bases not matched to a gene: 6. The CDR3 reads CAISGGTSAREQFF. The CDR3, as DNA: TGTGCCATCAGTGGAGGGACTAGCGCCCGTGAGCAGTTCTTC.

The CDR3 spells CASSQAREQFF. Here the CDR3 DNA reads TGTGCCAGCAGCCAAGCGCGGGAGCAGTTCTTC. The rearrangement links TRBV3-1 (or the pseudogene TRBV3-2) to TRBJ2-1; D is uncertain. CDR1 LGHDT and CDR2 YNNKEL come from the germline V gene (reference sequence). Trimming shortened V by 1 base and J by 10 bases, and 5 bases separated the two germline ends. The CDR3 loop spans 11 amino acids.

CDR3 nucleotides: TGTGCCACTACGACCCCACTGCGGGAGGGACCCTACGAGCAGTACTTC. The encoded protein is CATTTPLREGPYEQYF. V is TRBV5-4 and J is TRBJ2-7; 9 bases map to TRBD2. With V trimmed by 9 bases and J by 2 bases, 15 bases remained unmatched. Per the germline V gene, CDR1 is SGHNT and CDR2 is YYREEE (reference sequence). The CDR3 has 16 amino acids.

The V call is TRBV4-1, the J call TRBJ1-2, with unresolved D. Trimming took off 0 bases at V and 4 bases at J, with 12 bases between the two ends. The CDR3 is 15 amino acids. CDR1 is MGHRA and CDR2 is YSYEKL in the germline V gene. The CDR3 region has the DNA TGCGCCAGCAGCCAAGATCAAACTGAAAGCTATGGCTACACCTTC. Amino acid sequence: CASSQDQTESYGYTF.

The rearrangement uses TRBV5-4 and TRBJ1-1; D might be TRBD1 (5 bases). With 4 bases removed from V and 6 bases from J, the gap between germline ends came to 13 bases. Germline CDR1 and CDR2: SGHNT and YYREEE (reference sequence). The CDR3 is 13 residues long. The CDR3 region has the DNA TGTGCCAGCAGCCCCGACAGTAACCCTGAAGCTTTCTTT. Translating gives CASSPDSNPEAFF. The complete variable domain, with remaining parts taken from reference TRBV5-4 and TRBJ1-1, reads ETGVTQSPTHLIKTRGQQVTLRCSSQSGHNTVSWYQQALGQGPQFIFQYYREEENGRGNFPPRFSGLQFPNYSSELNVNALELDDSALYLCASSPDSNPEAFFGQGTRLTVV.

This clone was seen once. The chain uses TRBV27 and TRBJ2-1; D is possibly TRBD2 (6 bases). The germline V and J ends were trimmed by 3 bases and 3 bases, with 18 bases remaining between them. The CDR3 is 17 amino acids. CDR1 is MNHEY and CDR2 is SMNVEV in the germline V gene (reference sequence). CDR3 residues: CASSFAPGTLIYNEQFF. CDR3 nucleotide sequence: TGTGCCAGCAGTTTTGCCCCCGGGACTCTTATCTACAATGAGCAGTTCTTC.

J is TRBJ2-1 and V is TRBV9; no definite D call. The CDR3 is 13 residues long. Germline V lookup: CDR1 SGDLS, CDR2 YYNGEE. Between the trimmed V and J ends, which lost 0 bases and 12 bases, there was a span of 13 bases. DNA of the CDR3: TGTGCCAGCAGCGTAGATATGGGTACGGGGCAGTTCTTC. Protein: CASSVDMGTGQFF.

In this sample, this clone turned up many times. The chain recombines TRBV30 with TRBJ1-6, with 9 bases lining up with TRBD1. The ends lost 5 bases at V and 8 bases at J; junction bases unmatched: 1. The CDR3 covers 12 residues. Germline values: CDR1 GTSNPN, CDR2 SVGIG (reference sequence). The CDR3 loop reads CAWGTGHSPLHF. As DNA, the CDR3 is TGTGCCTGGGGGACAGGGCATTCACCCCTCCACTTT.

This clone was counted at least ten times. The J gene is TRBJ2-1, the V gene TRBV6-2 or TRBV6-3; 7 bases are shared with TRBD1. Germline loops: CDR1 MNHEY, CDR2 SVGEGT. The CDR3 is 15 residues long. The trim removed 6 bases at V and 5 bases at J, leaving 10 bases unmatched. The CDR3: CASSRGLPSDNEQFF. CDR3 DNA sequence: TGTGCCAGCAGCAGGGGGTTGCCGAGTGACAATGAGCAGTTCTTC.

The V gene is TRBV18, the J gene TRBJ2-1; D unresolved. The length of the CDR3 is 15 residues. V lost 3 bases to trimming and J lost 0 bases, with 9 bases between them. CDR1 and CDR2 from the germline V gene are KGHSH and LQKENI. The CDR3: CASSPPGSSYNEQFF. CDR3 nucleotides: TGTGCCAGCTCACCCCCTGGTAGCTCCTACAATGAGCAGTTCTTC.

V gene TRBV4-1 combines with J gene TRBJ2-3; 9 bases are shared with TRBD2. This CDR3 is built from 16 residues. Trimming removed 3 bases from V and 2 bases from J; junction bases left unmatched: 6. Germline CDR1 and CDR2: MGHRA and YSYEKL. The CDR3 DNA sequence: TGCGCCAGCAGCCATGTAGCGGGAGAGGACACAGATACGCAGTATTTT. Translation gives CASSHVAGEDTDTQYF.

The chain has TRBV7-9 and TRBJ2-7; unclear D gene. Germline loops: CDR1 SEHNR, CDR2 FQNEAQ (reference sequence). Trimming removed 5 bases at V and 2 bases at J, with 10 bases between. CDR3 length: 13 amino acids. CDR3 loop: CASSQSAAYEQYF. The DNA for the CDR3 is TGTGCCAGCAGCCAGTCGGCGGCCTACGAGCAGTACTTC.

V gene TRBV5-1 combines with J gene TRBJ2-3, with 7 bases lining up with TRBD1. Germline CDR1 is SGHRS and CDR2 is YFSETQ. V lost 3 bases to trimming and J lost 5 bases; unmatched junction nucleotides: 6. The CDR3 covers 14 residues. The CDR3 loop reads CASSSGGVVDTQYF. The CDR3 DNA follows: TGCGCCAGCAGCTCAGGGGGTGTCGTAGATACGCAGTATTTT. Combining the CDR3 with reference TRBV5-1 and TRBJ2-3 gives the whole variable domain KAGVTQTPRYLIKTRGQQVTLSCSPISGHRSVSWYQQTPGQGLQFLFEYFSETQRNKGNFPGRFSGRQFSNSRSEMNVSTLELGDSALYLCASSSGGVVDTQYFGPGTRLTVL.

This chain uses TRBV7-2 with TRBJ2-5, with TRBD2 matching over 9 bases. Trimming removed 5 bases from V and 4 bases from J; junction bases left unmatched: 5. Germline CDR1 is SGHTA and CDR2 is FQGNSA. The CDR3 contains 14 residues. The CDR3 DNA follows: TGTGCCAGCAGCGGGACTAGCATCGGAGAGACCCAGTACTTC. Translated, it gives CASSGTSIGETQYF.

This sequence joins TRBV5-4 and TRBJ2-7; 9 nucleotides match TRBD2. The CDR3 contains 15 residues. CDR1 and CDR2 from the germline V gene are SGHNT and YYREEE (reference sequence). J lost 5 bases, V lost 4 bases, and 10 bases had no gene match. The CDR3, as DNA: TGTGCCAGCAGCCCGGGGGGCGGGAGGGCCGACGAGCAGTACTTC. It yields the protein CASSPGGGRADEQYF.

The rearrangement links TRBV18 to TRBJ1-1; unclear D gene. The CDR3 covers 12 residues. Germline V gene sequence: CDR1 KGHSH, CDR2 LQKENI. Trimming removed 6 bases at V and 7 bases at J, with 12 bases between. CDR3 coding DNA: TGTGCCAGCTCCCCCCGACGACTTGAAGCTTTCTTT. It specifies CASSPRRLEAFF.

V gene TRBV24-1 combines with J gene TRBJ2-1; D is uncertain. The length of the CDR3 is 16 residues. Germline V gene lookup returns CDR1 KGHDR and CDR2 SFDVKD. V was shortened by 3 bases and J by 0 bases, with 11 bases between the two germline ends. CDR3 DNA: TGTGCCACCAGTGATGGAGACTCGAGCTCCTACAATGAGCAGTTCTTC. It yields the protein CATSDGDSSSYNEQFF.

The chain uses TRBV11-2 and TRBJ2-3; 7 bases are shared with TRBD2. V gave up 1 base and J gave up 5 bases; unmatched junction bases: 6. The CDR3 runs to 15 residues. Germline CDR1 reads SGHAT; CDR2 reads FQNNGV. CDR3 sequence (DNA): TGTGCCAGCAGCTTAGCGGGGCGGGAGCTAGATACGCAGTATTTT. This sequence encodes CASSLAGRELDTQYF.

DNA for the CDR3: TGTGCCTGGAGCCCGACAGGGGGTTTCGGTCAGCCCCAGCATTTT. Its translation is CAWSPTGGFGQPQHF. The chain is built from TRBV30 and TRBJ1-5; 9 bases are shared with TRBD1. V lost 3 bases and J lost 6; bases outside the gene matches: 9. The CDR3 has 15 amino acids. Germline-derived CDR1 and CDR2 are GTSNPN and SVGIG (reference sequence). Full variable domain (rest looked up from reference TRBV30 and TRBJ1-5): SQTIHQWPATLVQPVGSPLSLECTVEGTSNPNLYWYRQAAGRGLQLLFYSVGIGQISSEVPQNLSASRPQDRQFILSSKKLLLSDSGFYLCAWSPTGGFGQPQHFGDGTRLSIL.

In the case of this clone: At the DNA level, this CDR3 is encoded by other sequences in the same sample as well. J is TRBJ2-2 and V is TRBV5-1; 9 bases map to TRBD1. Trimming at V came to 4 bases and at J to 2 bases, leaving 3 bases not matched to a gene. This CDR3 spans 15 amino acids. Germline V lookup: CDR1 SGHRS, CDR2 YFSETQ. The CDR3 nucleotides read TGCGCCAGCAGCCAGACAGGGGGAAACACCGGGGAGCTGTTTTTT. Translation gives CASSQTGGNTGELFF.

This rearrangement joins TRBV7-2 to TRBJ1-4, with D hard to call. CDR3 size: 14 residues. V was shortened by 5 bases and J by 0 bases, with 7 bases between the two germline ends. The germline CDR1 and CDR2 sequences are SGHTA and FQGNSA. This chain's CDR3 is CASSKQPTNEKLFF. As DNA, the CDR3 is TGTGCCAGCAGCAAACAGCCAACTAATGAAAAACTGTTTTTT. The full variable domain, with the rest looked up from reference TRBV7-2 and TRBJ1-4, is GAGVSQSPSNKVTEKGKDVELRCDPISGHTALYWYRQSLGQGLEFLIYFQGNSAPDKSGLPSDRFSAERTGGSVSTLTIQRTQQEDSAVYLCASSKQPTNEKLFFGSGTQLSVL.

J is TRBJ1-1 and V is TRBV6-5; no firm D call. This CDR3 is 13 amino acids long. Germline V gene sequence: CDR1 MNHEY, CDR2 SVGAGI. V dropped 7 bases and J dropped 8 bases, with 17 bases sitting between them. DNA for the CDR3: TGTGCCAGCACTTATAGCAGAATCTCGGAAGCTTTCTTT. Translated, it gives CASTYSRISEAFF.

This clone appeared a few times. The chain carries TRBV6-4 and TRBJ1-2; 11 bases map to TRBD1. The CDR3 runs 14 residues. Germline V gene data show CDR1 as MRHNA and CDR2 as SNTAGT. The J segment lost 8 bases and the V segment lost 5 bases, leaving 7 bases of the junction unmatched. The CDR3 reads CASSPTDRGLGYTF. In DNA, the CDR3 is TGTGCCAGCAGTCCTACGGACAGGGGGCTCGGCTACACCTTC.

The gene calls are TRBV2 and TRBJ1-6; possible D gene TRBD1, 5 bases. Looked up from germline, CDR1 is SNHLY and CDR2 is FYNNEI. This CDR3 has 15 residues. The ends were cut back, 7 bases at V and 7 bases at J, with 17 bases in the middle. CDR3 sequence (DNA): TGTGCCAGCACCGCCACGGGACTCCCGAATTCACCCCTCCACTTT. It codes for CASTATGLPNSPLHF. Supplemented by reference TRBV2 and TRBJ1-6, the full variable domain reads EPEVTQTPSHQVTQMGQEVILRCVPISNHLYFYWYRQILGQKVEFLVSFYNNEISEKSEIFDDQFSVERPDGSNFTLKIRSTKLEDSAMYFCASTATGLPNSPLHFGNGTRLTVT.

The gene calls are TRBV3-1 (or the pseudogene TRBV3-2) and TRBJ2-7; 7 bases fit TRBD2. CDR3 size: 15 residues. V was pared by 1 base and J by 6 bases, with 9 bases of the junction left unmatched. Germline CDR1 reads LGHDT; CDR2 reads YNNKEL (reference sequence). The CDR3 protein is CASSQGWQGGSEQYF. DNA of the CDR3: TGTGCCAGCAGCCAAGGGTGGCAGGGAGGGAGCGAGCAGTACTTC.